This T cell receptor beta chain was obtained from a study of cytomegalovirus exposure and HLA in healthy donors. Broader study findings: Reportedly, TCR beta sequences accurately predicted HLA-A and HLA-B alleles in most subjects. As a later analysis showed, a missense DCLRE1C variant was linked to trimming of TCR beta V- and J-genes. Later analysis showed most CMV-associated TCR beta chains appearing HLA-restricted.

The PCR contained 60 Vbeta and 13 Jbeta primers. Method: immunoSEQ multiplex PCR; TCRdb's copy keeps in-frame clones and lacks some. The sample table sets out approximately 70,000 clones. Germline lookup yields CDR1 MNHEY and CDR2 SVGAGI. There are 13 residues in the CDR3. Trimming removed 6 bases from V and 1 base from J; junction bases left unmatched: 2. Regarding this clone: Antigen: not known. The same CDR3 also results from other DNA sequences found in this sample.

The sequence was obtained from a female donor in good health and CMV-seropositive. Sequenced input: PBMCs. The rearrangement joins TRBV6-5 to TRBJ1-1; 7 bases fit TRBD1. CDR3 DNA: TGTGCCAGCAGCAGACAGGGGAACACTGAAGCTTTCTTT. This encodes CASSRQGNTEAFF.